This entry describes one TCR beta chain. The antigen remains undetermined. This entry is derived from a study of cytomegalovirus exposure and HLA in healthy donors. The V end lost 1 base, the J end lost 3 bases, and 9 bases lay between the germline ends. There are 15 residues in the CDR3. CDR1 and CDR2 (germline): LNHNV, YYDKDF (reference sequence). Study-wide results and limits: It has been reported that TCR beta sequences accurately predicted the HLA-A and HLA-B alleles of most subjects. Per published reports, the classifier diagnosed cytomegalovirus status with high specificity and sensitivity.

PCR amplification relied on 60 Vbeta primers (plus 13 Jbeta primers). Some clones are missing from TCRdb's copy, which holds only in-frame ones; the method was immunoSEQ multiplex PCR. The top ten hold 5% to 6.5% of the sample, which has around 100,000 clones, approximately 79% seen once. The specimen was PBMCs. This chain joins TRBV15 and TRBJ2-2; the D gene is possibly TRBD2 (6 bases). The origin of this receptor is a man in his fifties or sixties in good health and CMV-seropositive. The DNA of the CDR3 is TGTGCCACCAGCAGAGGAGGGGAGGACACCGGGGAGCTGTTTTTT. Translated, it gives CATSRGGEDTGELFF.